Described below is a single TCR beta chain sequence and its context. Its antigen is currently unknown. The data belong to a study of siplizumab effects on memory and regulatory T cells. Points from the study as a whole: With siplizumab, Treg-derived clones averaged roughly 62% of mappable alloreactive CD4+ clones, versus 26.9% in controls. Just a small share of alloreactive clones was traced back to unstimulated subsets.

Per sample, some 90,000 TCR templates were assayed. Profiled with immunoSEQ multiplex PCR; TCRdb holds only in-frame clones, not every one. The data contain around 120,000 clones, 90% to 95% of them singletons. CDR3 length: 15 residues. From germline, CDR1 is SGHRS and CDR2 YFSETQ. J was trimmed by 8 bases and V by 4 bases; bases with no gene match: 6. The sample taken for sequencing was non-Treg CD4+ T cells sorted from blood. This TCR derives from a human donor in good health. The V gene is TRBV5-1, the J gene TRBJ2-1; 13 bases agree with TRBD2. The CDR3 nucleotides are TGCGCCAGCAGCACGGGGACTAGCGGGAATGATGAGCAGTTCTTC. Its translation: CASSTGTSGNDEQFF.